Sequencing of this T cell receptor (beta chain) was carried out in a study of blood T cells in healthy people across ages. A second PCR, run for about 7 to 12 cycles, used a sample-barcoded 5' primer plus a J-beta primer mix. TCRdb re-derived calls from the 5' RACE reads in MiXCR, one entry per CDR3 protein. The top ten clones hold under 30% of a sample with fewer than 2 million distinct CDR3 sequences, roughly 43% of them seen once. The extraction recovered at least 6 micrograms of total RNA per sample. This clonotype was detected only a few times. The origin of this receptor is a human donor in good health. The material sequenced was blood.

The CDR3: CASLSQAGYTF. In DNA, the CDR3 is TGTGCCAGCCTCTCCCAGGCTGGCTACACCTTC. The chain is built from TRBV7-9 and TRBJ1-2, with D hard to call. Trimming shortened V by 8 bases and J by 7 bases, and 11 bases separated the two germline ends. The CDR3 spans 11 residues. Germline V lookup: CDR1 SEHNR, CDR2 FQNEAQ (reference sequence). Variable domain in full (rest from reference TRBV7-9 and TRBJ1-2): DTGVSQNPRHKITKRGQNVTFRCDPISEHNRLYWYRQTLGQGPEFLTYFQNEAQLEKSRLLSDRFSAERPKGSFSTLEIQRTEQGDSAMYLCASLSQAGYTFGSGTRLTVV.